Presented here are 8 T cell receptor beta chains from one specimen sequenced in a study of identical twins listed by TCRdb under 2016. Libraries were made using 5' RACE. The sequencing machine was an Illumina HiSeq 2000. The public reads were quality trimmed at Q25 with fastp and then assembled into clones with MiXCR by TCRdb, keeping productive beta chains. CDR3 protein sequences are deduplicated, and each keeps its most common genes and DNA. The table for this sample lists under 300,000 distinct CDR3 sequences; approximately 5.9% of them were counted only once. More than 14% of the sample lies in the top ten. The sample also formed part of further work on T cells expressing NK-cell markers.

Sequencing was done on a sample of CD8+ T cells sorted from blood. The origin of the receptors is a woman aged 18 to 35 in good health.

In this sample, this clonotype turned up a few times. The chain employs TRBV9 and TRBJ2-1, with 13 bases identical to TRBD2. V was clipped by 4 bases and J by 5 bases; unmatched bases: 6. In germline, CDR1 is SGDLS, CDR2 YYNGEE. This CDR3 has 16 amino acids. The CDR3 sequence: CASSPRLAGGNNEQFF. As DNA, the CDR3 is TGTGCCAGCAGCCCGCGACTAGCGGGGGGAAACAATGAGCAGTTCTTC.

There are many counts of this clonotype. The chain employs TRBV12-3 or TRBV12-4 and TRBJ2-7; D possibly corresponds to TRBD1 (5 bases). Trimming took off 6 bases at V and 3 bases at J, with 15 bases between the two ends. The CDR3 length is 14 residues. The CDR3 protein is CASRDPKGHYEQYF. DNA for the CDR3: TGTGCCAGCAGGGATCCAAAGGGGCACTACGAGCAGTACTTC.

This clonotype has at least ten counts. This chain connects TRBV12-3 or TRBV12-4 to TRBJ1-5, with D possibly matching TRBD1 (5 bases). Trimming cost V 5 bases and J 6 bases, with 14 bases left between them. There are 14 residues in the CDR3. CDR3 sequence: CASSLAGVTQPQHF. For the CDR3, the DNA is TGTGCCAGCAGTCTCGCGGGGGTTACTCAGCCCCAGCATTTT.

This clonotype was picked up many times. The chain joins TRBV11-2 to TRBJ2-2; 7 nucleotides align to TRBD1. CDR3 length: 15 amino acids. V lost 5 bases, J lost 5 bases, and 8 bases stayed unmatched. Germline CDR1 SGHAT, CDR2 FQNNGV. The CDR3 coding sequence is TGTGCCAGCAGCCCGACAGGGTTGCTAACCGGGGAGCTGTTTTTT. Translating gives CASSPTGLLTGELFF. Based on the CDR3 plus reference TRBV11-2 and TRBJ2-2, the full variable domain is EAGVAQSPRYKIIEKRQSVAFWCNPISGHATLYWYQQILGQGPKLLIQFQNNGVVDDSQLPKDRFSAERLKGVDSTLKIQPAKLEDSAVYLCASSPTGLLTGELFFGEGSRLTVL.

This clonotype was seen many times. This chain uses TRBV7-6 with TRBJ2-3, with a tentative D call TRBD2 (5 bases). V was shortened by 4 bases and J by 4 bases, with 18 bases between the two germline ends. The CDR3 is 16 residues long. The germline V gene encodes CDR1 SGHVS and CDR2 FNYEAQ. CDR3 nucleotide sequence: TGTGCCAGCAGCTCCCTCCCTGGGGAGAGACCAGATACGCAGTATTTT. Translating it yields CASSSLPGERPDTQYF. Based on the CDR3 plus reference TRBV7-6 and TRBJ2-3, the full variable domain is GAGVSQSPRYKVTKRGQDVALRCDPISGHVSLYWYRQALGQGPEFLTYFNYEAQQDKSGLPNDRFSAERPEGSISTLTIQRTEQRDSAMYRCASSSLPGERPDTQYFGPGTRLTVL.

This sequence joins TRBV15 and TRBJ1-3, with a tentative D call TRBD1 (6 bases). Trimming shortened V by 7 bases and J by 1 base, and 20 bases separated the two germline ends. Germline CDR1 and CDR2: LNHNV and YYDKDF (reference sequence). This CDR3 is built from 17 residues. The CDR3 DNA is TGTGCCACCACCAAGAATCACCCGGGGGCGTCTGGAAACACCATATATTTT. This encodes CATTKNHPGASGNTIYF.

In its sample, this clonotype was seen a few times. The CDR3 here is CASSYGLKYEQFF. CDR3 DNA: TGTGCCAGCAGTTACGGGTTGAAATATGAGCAGTTCTTC. This chain links TRBV6-2 or TRBV6-3 with TRBJ2-1, with D unresolved. V lost 2 bases, J lost 8 bases, and 10 bases lay in between. Germline values: CDR1 MNHEY, CDR2 SVGEGT. This CDR3 has 13 amino acids.

This clonotype was observed a few times. The chain uses TRBV11-3 and TRBJ2-5; 12 nucleotides agree with TRBD2. Trimming cost V 5 bases and J 6 bases; bases outside gene matches: 10. CDR1 is SGHNT, CDR2 YENEEA, per germline. This CDR3 has 16 residues. CDR3 loop: CASSPISSGGGQTQYF. In nucleotides, the CDR3 is TGTGCCAGCAGCCCAATCTCTAGCGGGGGGGGTCAGACCCAGTACTTC.